The entry that follows covers one TCR beta chain sequence. Its antigen is still unknown. Germline-derived CDR1 and CDR2 are SGHTA and FQGNSA. The CDR3 consists of 14 residues. Between the trimmed V and J ends, which lost 5 bases and 4 bases, there was a span of 14 bases. Primers used in a second PCR of about 7 to 12 cycles were a sample-barcoded 5' primer and a J-beta primer mix. One entry per CDR3 protein results from TCRdb running MiXCR on the 5' RACE reads. Here the sample spans approximately 850,000 distinct CDR3 sequences, over 45% being singletons. The data originate from a study of blood T cells in healthy people across ages. Notes on the study in general: More naive CD4+ cells and higher diversity were found in long-lived than in aged donors. Per-million-T-cell TCR beta diversity fell roughly linearly with age.

The chain couples TRBV7-2 to TRBJ1-2; D call uncertain. The clonotype originates from a man aged 25-40 years in good health. Material: blood. The CDR3 region is CASSANLGSYGYTF. As DNA, the CDR3 is TGTGCCAGCAGCGCTAATCTGGGGAGCTATGGCTACACCTTC.